The source of this T cell receptor (beta chain) is a study of blood T cells in healthy people across ages. Notes on the study in general: Investigators treated diversity estimates from one million T cells as underestimates.

Trimming removed 1 base from V and 4 bases from J; junction bases left unmatched: 3. This CDR3 is 14 amino acids long. CDR1 is SGHTA, CDR2 FQGNSA, per germline. Concerning this clonotype: The antigen remains undetermined.

Combining a sample-barcoded 5' primer with a J-beta primer mix, a second PCR ran for roughly 7 to 12 cycles. TCRdb re-called the 5' RACE reads with MiXCR, one entry per CDR3 protein. This table has roughly 900,000 distinct CDR3 sequences, approximately 49% appearing once. This clonotype was obtained from a man younger than 40 in good health. The source material was blood. The chain is built from TRBV7-2 and TRBJ1-2; 7 nucleotides match TRBD1. DNA for the CDR3: TGTGCCAGCAGCTTAGTGCCAGGGGGCTATGGCTACACCTTC. Translating gives CASSLVPGGYGYTF.